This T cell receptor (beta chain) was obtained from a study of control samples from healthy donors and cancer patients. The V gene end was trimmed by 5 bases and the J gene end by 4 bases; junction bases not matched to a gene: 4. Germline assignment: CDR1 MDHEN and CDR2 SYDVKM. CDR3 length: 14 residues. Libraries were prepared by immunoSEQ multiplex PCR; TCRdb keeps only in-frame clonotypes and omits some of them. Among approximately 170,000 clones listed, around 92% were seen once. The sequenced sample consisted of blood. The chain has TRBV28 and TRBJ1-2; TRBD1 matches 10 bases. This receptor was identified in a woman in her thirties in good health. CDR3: CASSGQGGTYGYTF. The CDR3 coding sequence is TGTGCCAGCAGTGGACAGGGGGGGACCTATGGCTACACCTTC.